This T cell receptor (beta chain) was sequenced for a study of cytomegalovirus exposure and HLA in healthy donors. Study results and caveats: What TCR beta sequences reportedly achieved was accurate prediction of HLA-A and HLA-B alleles in most subjects. An ancestry cluster, one associated with Asian ancestry, reportedly showed fewer N-insertions than the approximately 720-donor mean in a later analysis.

The PCR was carried out with 60 Vbeta primers and 13 Jbeta primers. The protocol was immunoSEQ multiplex PCR, while the TCRdb copy is restricted to in-frame clones and leaves out a portion. The sample has over 150,000 clones, 70% to 85% seen once. The junction had 6 bases not matched to a gene; V was cut back by 1 base and J by 7 bases. The CDR3 consists of 14 residues. Germline assignment: CDR1 SEHNR and CDR2 FQNEAQ (reference sequence). The sample holds a few counts of this clone. Its specificity is unknown. Sample: PBMCs. This clonotype was sampled from a boy aged 2 to 10 in good health and CMV-seronegative. J is TRBJ1-1 and V is TRBV7-9; 7 positions match TRBD1. CDR3 in amino acids: CASSLGGGTDEAFF. The CDR3 DNA sequence: TGTGCCAGCAGCTTAGGAGGCGGGACAGATGAAGCTTTCTTT.